The entry below describes one T cell receptor (beta chain). Its antigen is not identified. TCRdb keeps only in-frame clones here, not all; method: immunoSEQ multiplex PCR. This table holds 150,000 or so clones, around 90% found once. CDR3 length: 11 amino acids. Looked up from germline, CDR1 is MNHEY and CDR2 is SVGAGI. Trimming stripped 6 bases from V and 3 bases from J, with 4 bases between. Time point in this sample: baseline pretreatment blood. As for treatment: 15 Gy SBRT to primary tumor, nephrectomy 4 weeks later. The entry originates in a study of radiation and T cells in renal cell carcinoma. Study-level findings and limits: Top tumor clonotypes rose in blood 2 weeks post-radiation, then contracted.

The TCR originated in a woman in her seventies with renal cell carcinoma. The sample was blood, taken from a patient whose treatment included radiotherapy and nephrectomy. The chain is built from TRBV6-5 and TRBJ2-3; no clear D gene. The CDR3: CASRRTDTQYF. CDR3 sequence (DNA): TGTGCCAGCAGACGTACAGATACGCAGTATTTT.